These 6 T cell receptor beta chains were sequenced from one sample in a study of T cell repertoires in cytomegalovirus infection. TCRdb recomputed calls from the reads with MiXCR, one row per CDR3 protein. This table has about 740,000 distinct CDR3 sequences, roughly a third appearing once. The sequenced material came from PBMCs. All receptors come from a human donor in good health (CMV status not recorded). Some clones in this sample may be carry-over from other donors' samples.

The CDR3 reads CASSDDGTGSYEQYF. CDR3 nucleotides: TGTGCCAGCAGTGACGACGGGACAGGGTCCTACGAGCAGTACTTC. The gene calls are TRBV2 and TRBJ2-7, with 9 bases lining up with TRBD1. The CDR3 is 15 residues long. Germline V gives CDR1 SNHLY, CDR2 FYNNEI. V was pared by 3 bases and J by 1 base, with 4 bases of the junction left unmatched.

This clonotype was observed at least ten times. J is TRBJ1-5 and V is TRBV19; possibly TRBD1 for D (5 bases). From germline, CDR1 is LNHDA and CDR2 SQIVND (reference sequence). The germline V and J ends were trimmed by 0 bases and 0 bases, with 18 bases remaining between them. The CDR3 has 19 residues. The CDR3 sequence: CASSIEGWRQKYSNQPQHF. The CDR3, as DNA: TGTGCCAGTAGTATAGAAGGGTGGAGACAGAAGTATAGCAATCAGCCCCAGCATTTT.

Ten or more counts support this clonotype. The genes are TRBV7-2 and TRBJ2-1, with D unresolved. CDR3 length: 13 amino acids. Germline CDR1 and CDR2: SGHTA and FQGNSA. V lost 5 bases, J lost 3 bases, and 8 bases lay in between. The CDR3 protein is CASSRTVYNEQFF. CDR3 coding DNA: TGTGCCAGCAGCCGGACGGTCTACAATGAGCAGTTCTTC.

This clonotype was counted only a few times. CDR3 coding DNA: TGTGCCAGCAGCCAAGGAGAGAGAACGAGATATGGCTACACCTTC. Its protein product is CASSQGERTRYGYTF. This sequence joins TRBV3-1 and TRBJ1-2; D gene unclear. V was cut by 1 base and J by 5 bases, with 14 bases left in between. This CDR3 is 15 amino acids long. Per germline, CDR1 LGHDT and CDR2 YNNKEL (reference sequence).

This clonotype was recorded a few times. The rearrangement links TRBV25-1 to TRBJ2-7; 9 bases fit TRBD2. V shed 1 base and J 6 bases; nucleotides not matched to a gene: 7. This CDR3 region has 15 residues. Germline CDR1 and CDR2: MGHDK and SYGVNS. The CDR3 nucleotides read TGTGCCAGCAGTGAATCGTCCCTAGCGGGGCCCGAGCAGTACTTC. Protein sequence: CASSESSLAGPEQYF.

This rearrangement joins TRBV24-1 to TRBJ2-1; 8 bases agree with TRBD2. The CDR3 spans 17 residues. The V and J ends lost 1 base and 7 bases, in that order; junction bases with no gene match: 11. Germline V gene data show CDR1 as KGHDR and CDR2 as SFDVKD. The CDR3 coding sequence is TGTGCCACCAGTGATTTCCCCTTCGGGGGGGGGTGGAATGAGCAGTTCTTC. Protein: CATSDFPFGGGWNEQFF.